This TCR beta chain was identified during a study of T cell clonotyping in hematopoietic cell transplantation (dated by TCRdb to the early 2020s). Broadly, across the study: Recipient samples taken before transplant were collected after cytoreduction. A total of under 150 blood samples were gathered in the study from roughly 37 consecutive transplant recipients along with their related donors. Recruitment of patients was conducted between 2015 and January 2017, and follow-up was continued until late 2020 or death.

Taken with the paper, the label for time point translates to: recipient sample about 28 days before transplant, after cytoreduction. Blood from recipients was drawn about 28 days before transplant and again at days 30, 100 and 180 after transplant. Nuclei Lysis Solution was used to extract genomic DNA from fresh or cryopreserved unfractionated peripheral blood mononuclear cells. Looking up the germline V gene (reference sequence) yields CDR1 SEHNR and CDR2 FQNEAQ. Reading from cysteine to phenylalanine, the CDR3 counts 16 amino acids. The sequence is cut down to CDR3 DNA, 48 bases in frame from base 1. Here V drops 9 bases and J drops 7 bases, and the junction holds 15 bases not matched to any gene. This clone has just one count. There is no known antigen for this receptor. One base away there is no much larger clone; base qualities are not given. Study-wide conclusions, independent of this receptor: The sample size was limited and the cells went unsorted, which meant the CD4 and CD8 repertoire contributions could not be told apart. Recipient TCR diversity fell after transplant, with pathologically expanded clonotypes rising progressively from day 30 to day 180. Overlap with donor repertoires was found for only a small fraction of recipient repertoires, with over 95% found to appear de novo at the given depth. Inverse Simpson Index values from donors and from recipients before transplant predicted broader TCR repertoire diversity after transplant.

TCR beta CDR3 regions were amplified from genomic DNA with the immunoSEQ assay, a bias-controlled multiplex PCR using V- and J-specific primers. A second PCR step added a proprietary barcode and Illumina adapter sequences to the CDR3 amplicons. An Illumina MiSeq instrument was used to sequence the CDR3 libraries. The authors' analysis ran thus. Export and quality control were performed with immunoSEQ Analyzer 3.0, and downstream analyses were performed with R Bioconductor and Immunarch. Repertoire metrics were calculated using only productive rearrangements within the normalized downsampled data set. In the normalized cohort, clonotypes with more than 5 templates were defined as pathologically expanded. The Inverse Simpson Index served as the measure of repertoire diversity. To capture all clonotypes, CMV-specificity analyses were performed on the non-normalized data set. This immuneACCESS table, as held by TCRdb, lists in-frame sequences with V and J called but not all clones. Of the missing ones, under half trace to an unresolved V gene in checked studies; the others have no known cause. V and J calls and clone size are as listed in that table; D and trimming were resolved from the DNA. For this sample there are about 21,000 clones; roughly 88% appear just once. Approximately 4% of the sample comes from the top ten.

This sample comprised peripheral blood mononuclear cells, obtained before stem cell transplant. The TCR comes from a man aged 18 to 29 with biphenotypic leukemia. Some clones in this sample may be carry-over from other donors' samples. Recombination linked TRBV7-9 to TRBJ2-2, and 9 junctional nucleotides match TRBD1. The DNA is TGTGCCAGTCGGTTTAAGGGACAGGGAGAGGTCGGGGAGCTGTTTTTT. It specifies CASRFKGQGEVGELFF.